The rows below give T cell receptor beta chains drawn from one sample of a study of Ad26.COV2.S vaccination and SARS-CoV-2 variants. Clones were read by immunoSEQ multiplex PCR, and TCRdb kept only the in-frame ones, dropping some. The sample holds 350,000 to 500,000 clones, 90% seen once. The sequences come from peripheral blood, collected in a trial of Ad26.COV2.S vaccine versus placebo. These receptors were obtained from a person aged 18 to 59 who received the Ad26.COV2.S COVID-19 vaccine or a placebo. Each CDR3 is given with its conserved first and last residue. D genes are given only for firm matches. Expanded clones are given a class, and other clones once, few, many or no size at all.

V gene,clone size,J gene,D gene,CDR3 protein,CDR3 DNA
TRBV30,-,TRBJ1-1,-,CALNRWNTEAFF,TGTGCCTTGAACAGGTGGAACACTGAAGCTTTCTTT
TRBV6-5,-,TRBJ2-2,-,CASSYGLAERTGELFF,TGTGCCAGCAGTTACGGGTTGGCAGAACGCACCGGGGAGCTGTTTTTT
TRBV7-9,-,TRBJ2-3,TRBD2,CASSLSAGDADTQYF,TGTGCCAGCAGCTTGTCAGCGGGAGATGCAGATACGCAGTATTTT
TRBV27,-,TRBJ2-7,TRBD1,CASRPTLYRGEQYF,TGTGCCAGCAGACCCACACTCTACAGGGGCGAGCAGTACTTC
TRBV10-1,-,TRBJ2-5,TRBD1,CARPTPTGQETQYF,TGCGCCAGACCAACCCCGACAGGGCAAGAGACCCAGTACTTC
TRBV24-1,once,TRBJ2-3,TRBD2,CATSDPRLASTDTQYF,TGTGCCACCAGTGACCCCCGACTAGCTAGCACAGATACGCAGTATTTT
TRBV30,-,TRBJ2-1,-,CAWSVTGNNEQFF,TGTGCCTGGAGTGTTACGGGGAACAATGAGCAGTTCTTC
TRBV6-1,-,TRBJ2-2,TRBD2,CASSEDGTSGDANTGELFF,TGTGCCAGCAGTGAAGACGGGACTAGCGGAGACGCGAACACCGGGGAGCTGTTTTTT
TRBV6-2/TRBV6-3,-,TRBJ1-1,TRBD1,CASSYGWDSLNTEAFF,TGTGCCAGCAGTTACGGATGGGACAGCTTAAACACTGAAGCTTTCTTT
TRBV6-2/TRBV6-3,-,TRBJ1-2,-,CASSYGRQPESNYGYTF,TGTGCCAGCAGTTACGGTAGACAGCCGGAAAGTAACTATGGCTACACCTTC
TRBV5-1,-,TRBJ2-1,-,CASSWIPGREIYNEQFF,TGCGCCAGCAGCTGGATCCCAGGGAGAGAGATATACAATGAGCAGTTCTTC
TRBV7-9,-,TRBJ2-2,-,CASSLSEAGELFF,TGTGCCAGCAGCTTATCTGAGGCCGGGGAGCTGTTTTTT
TRBV2,-,TRBJ2-7,-,CASGDYEQYF,TGTGCCAGCGGCGACTACGAGCAGTACTTC
TRBV2,-,TRBJ1-5,-,CASSDGYQPQHF,TGTGCCAGCAGTGACGGATATCAGCCCCAGCATTTT
TRBV7-3,-,TRBJ2-2,-,CASSLRGGRTGELFF,TGTGCCAGCAGCCTGAGGGGTGGGAGGACCGGGGAGCTGTTTTTT
TRBV2,-,TRBJ2-1,TRBD2,CASTPWTSGDNEQFF,TGTGCCAGCACCCCCTGGACTAGCGGGGACAATGAGCAGTTCTTC
TRBV7-9,-,TRBJ1-5,-,CASSLDSPGQPQHF,TGTGCCAGCAGCTTAGATTCCCCGGGGCAGCCCCAGCATTTT
TRBV13,-,TRBJ2-3,-,CASSQNRATDTQYF,TGTGCCAGCAGCCAAAACCGGGCCACAGATACGCAGTATTTT
TRBV6-4,-,TRBJ2-6,-,CASSDSIGGPGANVLTF,TGTGCCAGCAGTGACTCCATCGGGGGGCCTGGGGCCAACGTCCTGACTTTC
TRBV5-6,-,TRBJ2-4,-,CASSFGTVLAKNIQYF,TGTGCCAGCAGCTTCGGGACCGTTCTAGCCAAAAACATTCAGTACTTC
TRBV9,few,TRBJ1-3,-,CASSVGNRPSGNTIYF,TGTGCCAGCAGCGTAGGCAACAGACCCTCTGGAAACACCATATATTTT
TRBV6-5,-,TRBJ2-1,TRBD2,CASSYSSGSSYNEQFF,TGTGCCAGCAGTTACTCGAGCGGGAGCTCCTACAATGAGCAGTTCTTC
TRBV5-4,-,TRBJ2-4,-,CASSFGKNIQYF,TGTGCCAGCAGCTTTGGTAAAAACATTCAGTACTTC
TRBV6-2/TRBV6-3,-,TRBJ2-1,-,CASSYSTPTGSYNEQFF,TGTGCCAGCAGTTACTCAACACCTACAGGGTCCTACAATGAGCAGTTCTTC
TRBV11-2,-,TRBJ1-3,-,CASSLRGTGNTIYF,TGTGCCAGCAGCTTAAGGGGGACCGGAAACACCATATATTTT
TRBV6-4,-,TRBJ2-1,TRBD2,CASSVSGTSGDSYNEQFF,TGTGCCAGCAGCGTATCCGGGACTAGCGGGGACTCCTACAATGAGCAGTTCTTC
TRBV7-9,-,TRBJ1-2,-,CASSLAGHNYGYTF,TGTGCCAGCAGCTTAGCGGGTCATAACTATGGCTACACCTTC